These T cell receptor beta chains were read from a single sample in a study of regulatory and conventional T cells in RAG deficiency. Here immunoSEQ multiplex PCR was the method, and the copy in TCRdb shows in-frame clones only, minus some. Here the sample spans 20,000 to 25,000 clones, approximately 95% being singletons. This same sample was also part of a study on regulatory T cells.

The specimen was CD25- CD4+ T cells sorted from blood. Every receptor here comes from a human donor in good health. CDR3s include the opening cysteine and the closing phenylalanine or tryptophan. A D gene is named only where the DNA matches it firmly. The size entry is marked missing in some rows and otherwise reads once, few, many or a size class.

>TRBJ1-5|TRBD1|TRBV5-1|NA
CASRAGQGPGQPQHF
TGCGCCAGCAGGGCGGGACAGGGGCCAGGACAGCCCCAGCATTTT
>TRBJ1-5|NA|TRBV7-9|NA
CASSLEQGSNQPQHF
TGTGCCAGCAGCTTGGAACAGGGCAGCAATCAGCCCCAGCATTTT
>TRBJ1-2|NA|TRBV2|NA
CASSVLLPPYGYTF
TGTGCCAGCAGTGTACTCCTCCCACCCTATGGCTACACCTTC
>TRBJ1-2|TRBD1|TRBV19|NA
CASSITGTDNYGYTF
TGTGCCAGTAGTATTACCGGGACAGATAACTATGGCTACACCTTC
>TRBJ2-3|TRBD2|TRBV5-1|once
CASSLTSRTSFSDTQYF
TGCGCCAGCAGCTTGACATCCAGGACTAGTTTCTCAGATACGCAGTATTTT
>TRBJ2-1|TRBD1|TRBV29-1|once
CSLMDRASYNEQFF
TGCAGCCTGATGGACAGGGCTAGCTACAATGAGCAGTTCTTC
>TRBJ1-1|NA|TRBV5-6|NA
CASSPRSTEAFF
TGTGCCAGCAGCCCGCGGTCGACTGAAGCTTTCTTT
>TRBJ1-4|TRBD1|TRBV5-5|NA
CASRRSGTVPLNEKLFF
TGTGCCAGCAGGAGGTCCGGGACAGTCCCCCTGAATGAAAAACTGTTTTTT
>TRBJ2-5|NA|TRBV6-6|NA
CASSATLGVLYF
TGTGCCAGCAGCGCAACTCTGGGCGTATTGTACTTC
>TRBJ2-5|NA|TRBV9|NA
CASSPRAGQGHGETQYF
TGTGCCAGCAGCCCTAGGGCCGGGCAGGGTCACGGGGAGACCCAGTACTTC
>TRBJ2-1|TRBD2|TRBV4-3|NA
CASSKGLAVHNEQFF
TGCGCCAGCAGCAAGGGACTAGCGGTTCACAATGAGCAGTTCTTC
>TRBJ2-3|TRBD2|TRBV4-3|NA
CASSQDLGLAGWSKSTDTQYF
TGCGCCAGCAGCCAAGATCTAGGACTAGCGGGTTGGTCGAAAAGCACAGATACGCAGTATTTT
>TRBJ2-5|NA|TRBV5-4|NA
CASMASSVEETQYF
TGTGCCAGCATGGCGTCTAGCGTCGAAGAGACCCAGTACTTC
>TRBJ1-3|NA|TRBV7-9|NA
CASSLRRAGNTIYF
TGTGCCAGCAGCCTCCGAAGAGCTGGAAACACCATATATTTT
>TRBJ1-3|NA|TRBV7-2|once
CASSPVQDSGNTIYF
TGTGCCAGCAGCCCCGTCCAGGATTCTGGAAACACCATATATTTT
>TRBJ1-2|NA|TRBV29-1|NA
CSVVSRLSGGYTF
TGCAGCGTCGTCAGTAGGTTATCGGGGGGCTACACCTTC
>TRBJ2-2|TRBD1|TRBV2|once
CASSADRVNTGELFF
TGTGCCAGCAGCGCTGACAGGGTGAACACCGGGGAGCTGTTTTTT
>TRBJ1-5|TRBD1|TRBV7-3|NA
CASSSNGTGCGSNQPQHF
TGTGCCAGCAGCTCCAACGGGACAGGGTGTGGGAGCAATCAGCCCCAGCATTTT
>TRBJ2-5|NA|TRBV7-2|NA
CASSLAVLAHGTQYF
TGTGCCAGCAGCTTAGCGGTACTAGCTCATGGGACCCAGTACTTC